The rows below give T cell receptor beta chains drawn from one sample of a study of T cell responses to AZD1222 COVID-19 vaccine. Assay: immunoSEQ multiplex PCR; the TCRdb copy retains only in-frame clones and omits some. The sample lists 85,000 to 100,000 clones; 85% to 90% were seen once. The sample was peripheral blood, taken on day 0 of AZD1222 vaccination. Every receptor here comes from an adult in good health. Each CDR3 is given with its conserved first and last residue. The D gene is left open where the match is weak.

d_call	v_call	cdr3_length	j_call	cdr3_aa
TRBD1	TRBV6-6	13	TRBJ1-1	CASSARGRTEAFF
TRBD1	TRBV7-9	14	TRBJ2-5	CASSFGQGIETQYF
-	TRBV6-5	16	TRBJ1-1	CASSYPIDATYTEAFF
-	TRBV7-2	15	TRBJ2-7	CASSLGTSSSYEQHF
TRBD1	TRBV28	14	TRBJ2-7	CATHGQGGSYEQYF
TRBD1	TRBV7-6	16	TRBJ1-3	CASSLASRGPGNTIYF
TRBD2	TRBV27	15	TRBJ2-5	CASSRTSGPQETQYF
TRBD1	TRBV9	16	TRBJ1-5	CASSVVRDREWQPQHF
TRBD1	TRBV6-1	15	TRBJ2-7	CASSDRGLVSYEQYF
-	TRBV7-2	13	TRBJ1-1	CASSLGVDTEAFF